These T cell receptor beta chains were read from a single sample in a study of T cell responses to AZD1222 COVID-19 vaccine. The repertoire was sequenced with immunoSEQ multiplex PCR; TCRdb's copy has only in-frame clones and lacks some. In the table there are approximately 160,000 clones, 90% of which are singletons. The material was peripheral blood, obtained on day 0 of AZD1222 vaccination. The receptors originated from an adult in good health. Each CDR3 is given with its conserved first and last residue. D genes are given only for firm matches. Rows give clone size only sometimes, using once, few, many, or a class for an expanded clone.

>TRBD2|TRBV24-1|TRBJ2-6|-
TGTGCCACCAGTGCAGGCGGGAGCTCTGGGGCCAACGTCCTGACTTTC
CATSAGGSSGANVLTF
>TRBD1|TRBV5-1|TRBJ2-7|-
TGCGCCAGCAGCTCCGGGACAGGGTCCTACGAGCAGTACTTC
CASSSGTGSYEQYF
>-|TRBV9|TRBJ2-1|-
TGTGCCAGCAGCGTAACTGGAAATGAGCAGTTCTTC
CASSVTGNEQFF
>-|TRBV5-4|TRBJ2-2|-
TGTGCCAGCAGCTTGAGGCAGGGGAACACCGGGGAGCTGTTTTTT
CASSLRQGNTGELFF
>-|TRBV15|TRBJ2-3|-
TGTGCCACCAGCGGACAGGGGGCAGGACTAGCGGGGATGACAGATACGCAGTATTTT
CATSGQGAGLAGMTDTQYF
>-|TRBV5-6|TRBJ1-3|-
TGTGCCAGCAGCTTGGGTGGCGGATTGGGGAACACCATATATTTT
CASSLGGGLGNTIYF
>TRBD1|TRBV9|TRBJ2-7|-
TGTGCCAGCAGCGCGGGACAGGGGGCGAACTCCTACGAGCAGTACTTC
CASSAGQGANSYEQYF
>-|TRBV5-1|TRBJ2-7|once
TGCGCCAGCAGCTTGGGAGAGGGGAGGTACGAGCAGTACTTC
CASSLGEGRYEQYF
>-|TRBV9|TRBJ1-1|-
TGTGCCAGCAGCGGCCGCGGGGGGCTTGACACTGAAGCTTTCTTT
CASSGRGGLDTEAFF
>TRBD2|TRBV29-1|TRBJ2-1|-
TGCAGCGCTCTACTAGCGGGGGTCGAGCAGTTCTTC
CSALLAGVEQFF
>-|TRBV29-1|TRBJ1-1|few
TGCAGCGTTGCCGACACTGAAGCTTTCTTT
CSVADTEAFF
>-|TRBV7-2|TRBJ1-5|-
TGTGCCAGCAGCTTGGAGAGGGGGAAGCCCCAGCATTTT
CASSLERGKPQHF
>-|TRBV7-2|TRBJ1-4|-
TGTGCCAGCAGCTTTCGTGGGGACGTGAATGAAAAACTGTTTTTT
CASSFRGDVNEKLFF
>TRBD1|TRBV3-1/TRBV3-2|TRBJ1-3|-
TGTGCCAGCTTTAACAGGGGGCCTGGAAACACCATATATTTT
CASFNRGPGNTIYF
>TRBD1|TRBV19|TRBJ1-5|-
TGTGCCAGTAGCATGACAGGGGGTAATCAGCCCCAGCATTTT
CASSMTGGNQPQHF
>-|TRBV3-1/TRBV3-2|TRBJ1-1|-
TGTGCCAGCAGCCAAGACTCGGCGGTCAGGCGATTT
CASSQDSAVRRF
>-|TRBV12-3/TRBV12-4|TRBJ2-4|-
TGTGCCAGCAGTTTGGCGCAAAACATTCAGTACTTC
CASSLAQNIQYF
>-|TRBV3-1/TRBV3-2|TRBJ2-2|-
TGTGCCAGCAGCCAAGATGCACTACCCAGCACCGGGGAGCTGTTTTTT
CASSQDALPSTGELFF
>-|TRBV19|TRBJ1-3|-
TGTGCCAGTAGTATTTCCCTTCGGCCTGGAAACACCATATATTTT
CASSISLRPGNTIYF
>-|TRBV5-1|TRBJ2-3|-
TGCGCCAGCAGCTCCGTGGGCAGCGGAGGAGATACGCAGTATTTT
CASSSVGSGGDTQYF
>TRBD2|TRBV6-5|TRBJ2-7|-
TGTGCCAGCGCAGGGAGGGAACGGCGGGTCTACGAGCAGTACTTC
CASAGRERRVYEQYF
>-|TRBV6-1|TRBJ1-1|-
TGTGCCAGCAGTGTTCAAGGAGGGGGAGGATCCATGAACACTGAAGCTTTCTTT
CASSVQGGGGSMNTEAFF
>TRBD1|TRBV5-1|TRBJ2-1|-
TGCGCCAGCAGCAGGGGGACAGGGGGCAATGAGCAGTTCTTC
CASSRGTGGNEQFF
>-|TRBV30|TRBJ1-5|-
TGTGCCTGGAGTGTAGATGGGGGGAATCAGCCCCAGCATTTT
CAWSVDGGNQPQHF
>TRBD1|TRBV6-1|TRBJ2-5|once
TGTGCCAGCAGTGATCCTGGACAGGGCGAGACCCAGTACTTC
CASSDPGQGETQYF